These T cell receptor beta chains were read from a single sample in a study of monozygotic twins with inflammatory bowel disease. One entry per CDR3 protein, without DNA, is what TCRdb gives after re-calling the 5' RACE reads. The sample's table shows 150,000 or so distinct CDR3 sequences. Sequenced input: blood. Receptors were obtained from a human donor with ulcerative colitis or Crohn's disease, or a healthy co-twin of an affected twin (not recorded which). Both conserved end residues are part of each CDR3.

>TRBJ2-1|TRBV5-1
CASRFLAGGDNEQFF
>TRBJ2-5|TRBV5-6
CASSFGQGETQYF
>TRBJ1-1|TRBV5-1
CASRIGVPIMNTEAFF
>TRBJ2-5|TRBV21-1
CASSKAQDRPIETQYF
>TRBJ1-1|TRBV19
CASTVGVTDFMNTEAFF
>TRBJ2-1|TRBV7-9
CASSYTGTEKPASF
>TRBJ1-5|TRBV20-1
CSASRQGLYSNQPQHF
>TRBJ2-2|TRBV5-1
CATGVGNTGELFF
>TRBJ2-1|TRBV4-2
CASSQDTAIYNEQFF
>TRBJ2-3|TRBV18
CASSPSGTGGASDTQYF
>TRBJ2-2|TRBV7-2
CASSSGLAGGFTGELFF
>TRBJ2-1|TRBV29-1
CSVALRLGNEQFF
>TRBJ1-1|TRBV6-2/TRBV6-3
CASSYTGSEAFF
>TRBJ2-1|TRBV5-8
CASSLFDRGPDEQFF
>TRBJ1-2|TRBV27
CASSSGDGYGYTF
>TRBJ1-6|TRBV3-1
CASRLTGVHNSPLHF
>TRBJ1-6|TRBV28
CATGDRINSPLHF
>TRBJ1-1|TRBV12-3/TRBV12-4
CASSSYTEAFF
>TRBJ2-5|TRBV10-3
CAIRETGQETQYF
>TRBJ2-7|TRBV5-1
CASSLVTGTLYHYEQYF
>TRBJ2-3|TRBV6-5
CASSYRLAGTSTDTQYF
>TRBJ1-1|TRBV29-1
CSVDRENTEAFF
>TRBJ2-5|TRBV10-2
CASREGVLETQYF
>TRBJ2-1|TRBV6-1
CASSRGQGASYNEQFF
>TRBJ1-1|TRBV12-3/TRBV12-4
CASSPHIAEAFF
>TRBJ2-1|TRBV6-1
CASSARQGADEQFF
>TRBJ1-2|TRBV6-5
CASSRTNPLGYTF
>TRBJ2-2|TRBV24-1
CATTGGDGELFF
>TRBJ2-7|TRBV5-1
CASSSGQFYEQYF
>TRBJ1-2|TRBV20-1
CSATAAGTGVVGYTF
>TRBJ1-4|TRBV7-2
CASSLHLGQGVEKLFF
>TRBJ1-5|TRBV2
CASSDDNSNQPQHF
>TRBJ1-2|TRBV5-1
CASSLGTSLNYGYTF
>TRBJ2-7|TRBV7-2
CASSLAQGYYEQYF
>TRBJ2-1|TRBV12-3/TRBV12-4
CASSLIGNEQFF
>TRBJ2-7|TRBV5-6
CASSFGLSERYF
>TRBJ2-1|TRBV7-3
CASSLIGPRASYNEQFF
>TRBJ2-7|TRBV5-1
CASSLGPGEQYF
>TRBJ1-2|TRBV11-2
CASSLVDYGYTF
>TRBJ1-2|TRBV11-1
CASSLAPRGGEGYGYTF
>TRBJ2-1|TRBV20-1
CSARFRGSYNEQFF
>TRBJ1-4|TRBV12-3/TRBV12-4
CASRAPPQEKLFF
>TRBJ2-7|TRBV7-2
CASSLGPLGRGEQYF
>TRBJ2-1|TRBV6-2/TRBV6-3
CASRGLVSSDEQFF
>TRBJ1-1|TRBV30
CAWRDRYTEAFF
>TRBJ1-5|TRBV12-3/TRBV12-4
CASSSDGNQPQHF
>TRBJ1-2|TRBV20-1
CSAELTGNYGYTF
>TRBJ2-3|TRBV20-1
CSARNSRGTDTQYF
>TRBJ1-1|TRBV7-2
CASSFSGVEAFF